The 9 T cell receptor beta chains below come from one sample, sequenced in a study of shared clonotypes between healthy human individuals. CD45RO-negative cells were positively selected for CCR7, leaving out terminally differentiated effector memory CD45RA+ cells. The table came from immunoSEQ multiplex PCR; TCRdb's copy has only in-frame clones and leaves some out. Of about 550,000 clones listed, around 95% are singletons. The sequencing sample was made of naive CD8+ T cells sorted from blood. The receptors come from a woman in her 30s in good health.

V is TRBV11-2 and J is TRBJ2-5; 10 positions agree with TRBD1. The J call may be incorrect, as the DNA end agrees better with TRBJ2-7. The CDR3 has 15 residues. Germline assignment: CDR1 SGHAT and CDR2 FQNNGV. This CDR3 is CASSPDRGRNYEQYF. The DNA of the CDR3 is TGTGCCAGCAGCCCGGACAGGGGGAGAAACTACGAGCAGTACTTC.

V is TRBV6-6 and J is TRBJ1-2; 7 nucleotides match TRBD1. Germline lookup yields CDR1 MNHNY and CDR2 SVGAGI (reference sequence). Germline trimming cut 4 bases from V and 4 bases from J; bases unmatched to any gene: 12. This CDR3 is 16 amino acids long. The CDR3 spells CASSSLKDREAYGYTF. The CDR3 DNA is TGTGCCAGCAGTTCGCTGAAAGACAGGGAAGCCTATGGCTACACCTTC.

V and J are TRBV7-8 and TRBJ1-4; no clear D. Germline V gene data show CDR1 as SGHVS and CDR2 as FQNEAQ. The CDR3 is made up of 11 amino acids. V was trimmed by 2 bases and J by 7 bases, leaving 2 bases between them. CDR3 protein: CASSLSEKLFF. For the CDR3, the DNA is TGTGCCAGCAGCTTAAGTGAAAAACTGTTTTTT.

The V gene is TRBV29-1, the J gene TRBJ2-7; 8 nucleotides line up with TRBD2. The J segment lost 7 bases and the V segment lost 6 bases, leaving 11 bases of the junction unmatched. Germline-derived CDR1 and CDR2 are SQVTM and ANQGSEA. CDR3 size: 13 residues. Here the CDR3 DNA reads TGCAGCGTACGGACCCGGGAGGGGTATGAGCAGTACTTC. Protein sequence: CSVRTREGYEQYF.

The chain links TRBV5-5 to TRBJ1-3; D remains unclear. Between the trimmed V and J ends, which lost 9 bases and 2 bases, there was a span of 18 bases. CDR1 is SGHKS, CDR2 YYEKEE, per germline (reference sequence). This CDR3 has 15 residues. CDR3 sequence: CATETASETGNTIYF. The CDR3 coding sequence is TGTGCCACCGAGACCGCTTCCGAGACTGGAAACACCATATATTTT.

V is TRBV6-1 and J is TRBJ1-5; unclear D gene. Trimming removed 4 bases from V and 6 bases from J, with 13 bases in between. CDR3 length: 14 amino acids. Germline CDR1 MNHNS, CDR2 SASEGT. The CDR3 DNA follows: TGTGCCAGCAGTGGAGAAACAATTCTTCAGCCCCAGCATTTT. Amino acid sequence: CASSGETILQPQHF.

The rearrangement uses TRBV7-6 and TRBJ2-1; 9 bases are a match to TRBD2. Germline V gene sequence: CDR1 SGHVS, CDR2 FNYEAQ. The CDR3 has 15 amino acids. Trimming took 2 bases from V and 8 from J; bases not matched to a gene: 7. This CDR3 is CASSLFSGGLDEQFF. Written as DNA, the CDR3 is TGTGCCAGCAGCTTATTTAGCGGGGGTCTGGATGAGCAGTTCTTC.

The chain employs TRBV7-2 and TRBJ2-7, with D unresolved. The germline gives CDR1 SGHTA, CDR2 FQGNSA. V lost 6 bases to trimming and J lost 5 bases, with 17 bases between them. CDR3 length: 14 residues. For the CDR3, the DNA is TGTGCCAGCAGACGACCGTTCTTAAGTGACGAGCAGTACTTC. Protein: CASRRPFLSDEQYF.

The V gene is TRBV9, the J gene TRBJ2-1; TRBD2 agrees at 14 bases. V gave up 3 bases and J gave up 0 bases; unmatched junction bases: 2. In germline, CDR1 is SGDLS, CDR2 YYNGEE. The CDR3 sequence is 17 residues long. The CDR3 reads CASSAGTSGSSYNEQFF. CDR3 sequence (DNA): TGTGCCAGCAGCGCCGGGACTAGCGGGAGCTCCTACAATGAGCAGTTCTTC.